This T cell receptor beta chain emerged from a study of shared clonotypes between healthy human individuals. General study results and limits: Donor scarcity curtailed the genetic and exposure-history diversity represented herein.

Selected positively for CCR7 and CD45RO-negative, naive CD8 cells excluded terminally differentiated effector memory CD45RA+ cells. Germline-derived CDR1 and CDR2 are SEHNR and FQNEAQ (reference sequence). V shed 5 bases and J 2 bases; nucleotides not matched to a gene: 7. The CDR3 totals 15 residues. Data came from immunoSEQ multiplex PCR; TCRdb stores just in-frame clones and leaves some out. The data show millions of clones, 90% to 95% seen once. Regarding this clone: Its antigen is undetermined.

Sample: naive CD8+ T cells from PBMCs. This chain joins TRBV7-9 and TRBJ1-1, with 8 bases that match TRBD1. This TCR derives from a man aged 18-30 years in good health. Some clones in this sample may be carry-over from other donors' samples. The CDR3 DNA reads TGTGCCAGCAGCCAAGACAGGGGAGTAAACACTGAAGCTTTCTTT. Amino acids: CASSQDRGVNTEAFF.